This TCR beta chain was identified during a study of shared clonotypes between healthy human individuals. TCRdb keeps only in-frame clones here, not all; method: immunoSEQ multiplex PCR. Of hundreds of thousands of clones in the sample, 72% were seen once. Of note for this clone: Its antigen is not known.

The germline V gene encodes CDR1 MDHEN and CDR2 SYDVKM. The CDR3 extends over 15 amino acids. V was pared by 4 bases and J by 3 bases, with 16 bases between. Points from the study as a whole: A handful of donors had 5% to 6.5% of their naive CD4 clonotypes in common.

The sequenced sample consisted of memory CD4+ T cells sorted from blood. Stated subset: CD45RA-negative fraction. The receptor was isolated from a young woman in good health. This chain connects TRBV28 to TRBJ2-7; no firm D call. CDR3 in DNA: TGTGCCAGCAGTTCCCCCCGCCCGACCAACTACGAGCAGTACTTC. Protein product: CASSSPRPTNYEQYF. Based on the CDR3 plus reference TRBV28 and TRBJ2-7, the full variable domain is DVKVTQSSRYLVKRTGEKVFLECVQDMDHENMFWYRQDPGLGLRLIYFSYDVKMKEKGDIPEGYSVSREKKERFSLILESASTNQTSMYLCASSSPRPTNYEQYFGPGTRLTVT.